The present entry profiles one T cell receptor beta chain with its context. From germline, CDR1 is LNHNV and CDR2 YYDKDF (reference sequence). J was trimmed by 3 bases and V by 3 bases; bases with no gene match: 3. The length of the CDR3 is 14 residues. These data come from a study of PD-L1 blockade in urothelial cancer. Study-wide background: The analyses of blood took place 3 weeks (second dose) and 6 weeks after treatment start. Median T cell yield from blood was approximately 130,000.

Each PCR had synthetic TCR analog templates added to it as a spike-in. TCRdb's copy holds only in-frame clones and misses some; the assay was immunoSEQ multiplex PCR. The table has about 80,000 clones, approximately 90% seen once; the top ten hold 4.5% to 6.5%. The rearrangement links TRBV15 to TRBJ2-7, with 9 bases that match TRBD1. The sequences come from PBMCs, collected around atezolizumab (anti-PD-L1) treatment. The TCR sequence derives from a woman aged 70-85 years with urothelial cancer. The chain's CDR3 is CATSREGQGYEQYF. CDR3 nucleotide sequence: TGTGCCACCAGCAGGGAGGGACAGGGCTACGAGCAGTACTTC.